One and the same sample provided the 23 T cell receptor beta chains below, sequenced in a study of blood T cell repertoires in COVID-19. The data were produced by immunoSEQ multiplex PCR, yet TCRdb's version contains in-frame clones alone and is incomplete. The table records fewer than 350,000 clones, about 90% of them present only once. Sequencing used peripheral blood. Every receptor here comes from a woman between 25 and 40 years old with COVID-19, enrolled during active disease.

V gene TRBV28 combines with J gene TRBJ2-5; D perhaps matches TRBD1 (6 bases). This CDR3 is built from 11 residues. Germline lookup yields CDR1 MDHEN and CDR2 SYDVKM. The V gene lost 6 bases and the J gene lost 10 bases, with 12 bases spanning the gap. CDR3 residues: CASSVTGSQYF. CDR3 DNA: TGTGCCAGCAGCGTTACAGGGAGCCAGTACTTC.

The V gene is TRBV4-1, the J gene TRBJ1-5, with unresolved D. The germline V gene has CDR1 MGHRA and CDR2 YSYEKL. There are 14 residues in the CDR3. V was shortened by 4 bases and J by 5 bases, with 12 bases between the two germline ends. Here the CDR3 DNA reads TGCGCCAGCAGCCCCCATAGGGAGGATCAGCCCCAGCATTTT. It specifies CASSPHREDQPQHF.

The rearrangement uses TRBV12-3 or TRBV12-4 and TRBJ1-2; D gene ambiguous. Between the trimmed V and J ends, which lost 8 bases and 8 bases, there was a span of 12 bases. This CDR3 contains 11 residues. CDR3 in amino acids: CASHGAGGYTF. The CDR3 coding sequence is TGTGCCAGCCACGGAGCTGGCGGCTACACCTTC.

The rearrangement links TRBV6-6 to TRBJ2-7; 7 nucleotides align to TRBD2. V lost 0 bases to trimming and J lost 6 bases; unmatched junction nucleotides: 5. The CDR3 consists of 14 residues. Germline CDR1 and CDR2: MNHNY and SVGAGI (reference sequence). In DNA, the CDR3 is TGTGCCAGCAGTTACTCGAGGACGGGGGGCGAGCAGTACTTC. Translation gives CASSYSRTGGEQYF.

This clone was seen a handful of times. The CDR3 bases are TGTGCCAGCAGCCGGATAGGGGAAACCTATAATTCACCCCTCCACTTT. As protein: CASSRIGETYNSPLHF. V gene TRBV3-1 (or the pseudogene TRBV3-2) combines with J gene TRBJ1-6, with D perhaps matching TRBD1 (5 bases). CDR3 size: 16 residues. CDR1 and CDR2 (germline): LGHDT, YNNKEL (reference sequence). Trimming took 4 bases from V and 2 from J, leaving 12 bases between them.

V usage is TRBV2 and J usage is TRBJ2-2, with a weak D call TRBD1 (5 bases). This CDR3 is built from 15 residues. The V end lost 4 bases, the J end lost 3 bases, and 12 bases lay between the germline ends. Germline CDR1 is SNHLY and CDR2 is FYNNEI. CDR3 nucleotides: TGTGCCAGCAGTGGTAGTGACAGATACACCGGGGAGCTGTTTTTT. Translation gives CASSGSDRYTGELFF.

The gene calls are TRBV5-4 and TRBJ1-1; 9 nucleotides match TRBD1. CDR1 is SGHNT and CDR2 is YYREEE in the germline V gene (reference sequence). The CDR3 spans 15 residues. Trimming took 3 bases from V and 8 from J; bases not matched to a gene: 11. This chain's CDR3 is CASSYDPPGQGEAFF. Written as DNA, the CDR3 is TGTGCCAGCAGCTATGACCCGCCAGGACAGGGGGAAGCTTTCTTT.

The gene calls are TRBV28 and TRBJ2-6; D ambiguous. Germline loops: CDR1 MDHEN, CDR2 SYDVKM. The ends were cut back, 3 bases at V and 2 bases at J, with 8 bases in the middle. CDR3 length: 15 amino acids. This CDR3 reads CASSLESTGANVLTF. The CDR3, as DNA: TGTGCCAGCAGTTTGGAGTCCACTGGGGCCAACGTCCTGACTTTC. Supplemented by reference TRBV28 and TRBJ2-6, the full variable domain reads DVKVTQSSRYLVKRTGEKVFLECVQDMDHENMFWYRQDPGLGLRLIYFSYDVKMKEKGDIPEGYSVSREKKERFSLILESASTNQTSMYLCASSLESTGANVLTFGAGSRLTVL.

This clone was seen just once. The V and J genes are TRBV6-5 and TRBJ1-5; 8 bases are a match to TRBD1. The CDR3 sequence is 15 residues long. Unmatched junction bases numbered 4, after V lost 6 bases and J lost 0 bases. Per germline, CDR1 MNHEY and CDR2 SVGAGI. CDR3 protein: CASRPRGHSNQPQHF. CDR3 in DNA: TGTGCCAGCAGACCCAGGGGGCATAGCAATCAGCCCCAGCATTTT.

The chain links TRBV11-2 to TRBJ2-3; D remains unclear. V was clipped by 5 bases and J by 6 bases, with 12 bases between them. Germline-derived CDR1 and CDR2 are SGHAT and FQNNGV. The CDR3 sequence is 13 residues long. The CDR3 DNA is TGTGCCAGCAGCGACGGGTCAGCGGATACGCAGTATTTT. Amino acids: CASSDGSADTQYF.

The CDR3, as DNA: TGTGCCAGCACACCAAACAGGGGAGATCAGCCCCAGCATTTT. It is translated as CASTPNRGDQPQHF. The V call is TRBV6-6, the J call TRBJ1-5; TRBD1 matches 7 bases. V was pared by 7 bases and J by 5 bases, with 8 bases of the junction left unmatched. Germline V gives CDR1 MNHNY, CDR2 SVGAGI (reference sequence). The CDR3 covers 14 residues.

The CDR3 reads CASSSSTVYTEAFF. The CDR3 bases are TGTGCCAGCAGCTCCTCGACAGTCTACACTGAAGCTTTCTTT. The J gene is TRBJ1-1, the V gene TRBV27, with D maybe TRBD1 (5 bases). The CDR3 has 14 residues. V lost 6 bases and J 3 bases, leaving 14 bases between the germline ends. Germline V gene sequence: CDR1 MNHEY, CDR2 SMNVEV (reference sequence).

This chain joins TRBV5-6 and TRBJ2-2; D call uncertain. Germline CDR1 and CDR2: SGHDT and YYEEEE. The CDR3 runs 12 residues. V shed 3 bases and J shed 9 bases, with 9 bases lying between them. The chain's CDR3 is CASSSLPRELFF. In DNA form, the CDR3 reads TGTGCCAGCAGCTCGCTACCCCGGGAGCTGTTTTTT.

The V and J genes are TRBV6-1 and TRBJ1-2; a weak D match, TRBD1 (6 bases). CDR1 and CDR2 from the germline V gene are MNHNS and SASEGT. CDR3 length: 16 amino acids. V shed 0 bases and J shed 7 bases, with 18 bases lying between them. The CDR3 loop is CASSEAAEQGRPGYTF. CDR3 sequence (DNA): TGTGCCAGCAGTGAAGCGGCCGAACAGGGCCGGCCTGGCTACACCTTC.

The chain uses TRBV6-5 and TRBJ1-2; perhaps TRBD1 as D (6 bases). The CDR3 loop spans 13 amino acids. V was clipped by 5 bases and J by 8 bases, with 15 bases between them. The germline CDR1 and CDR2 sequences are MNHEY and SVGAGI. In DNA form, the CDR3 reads TGTGCCAGCAGTAGCCCCTGGGGGCGAGGCTACACCTTC. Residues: CASSSPWGRGYTF.

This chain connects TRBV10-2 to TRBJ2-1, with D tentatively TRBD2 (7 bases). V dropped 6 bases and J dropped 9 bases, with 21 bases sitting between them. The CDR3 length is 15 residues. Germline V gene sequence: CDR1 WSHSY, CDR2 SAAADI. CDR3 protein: CASSLGGGPQGEQFF. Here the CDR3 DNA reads TGCGCCAGCAGCCTTGGCGGGGGCCCCCAGGGTGAGCAGTTCTTC.

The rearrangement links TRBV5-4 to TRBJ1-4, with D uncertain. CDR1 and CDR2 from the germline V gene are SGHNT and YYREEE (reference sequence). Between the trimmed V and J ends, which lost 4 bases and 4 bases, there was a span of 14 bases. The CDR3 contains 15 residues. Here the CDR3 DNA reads TGTGCCAGCAGCCCTGGTAGAGACTTTAATGAAAAACTGTTTTTT. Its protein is CASSPGRDFNEKLFF.

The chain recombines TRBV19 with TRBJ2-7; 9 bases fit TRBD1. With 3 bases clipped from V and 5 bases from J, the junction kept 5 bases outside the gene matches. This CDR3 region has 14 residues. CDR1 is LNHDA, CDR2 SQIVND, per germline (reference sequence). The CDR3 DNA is TGTGCCAGTAGTATGCGGACAGGGGTCGACGAGCAGTACTTC. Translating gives CASSMRTGVDEQYF.

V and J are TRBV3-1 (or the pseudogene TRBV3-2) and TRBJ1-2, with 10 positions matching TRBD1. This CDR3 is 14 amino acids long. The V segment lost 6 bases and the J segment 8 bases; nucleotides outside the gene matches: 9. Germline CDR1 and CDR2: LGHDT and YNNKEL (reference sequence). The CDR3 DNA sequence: TGTGCCAGCAGACACCCCGGGACAGGGGAGGGCTACACCTTC. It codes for CASRHPGTGEGYTF.

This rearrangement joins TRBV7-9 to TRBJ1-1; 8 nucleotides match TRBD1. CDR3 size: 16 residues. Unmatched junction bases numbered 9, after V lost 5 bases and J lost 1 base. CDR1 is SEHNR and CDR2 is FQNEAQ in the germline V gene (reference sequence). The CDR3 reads CASSTPLTGANTEAFF. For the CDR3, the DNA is TGTGCCAGCAGCACGCCTTTGACAGGGGCGAACACTGAAGCTTTCTTT.

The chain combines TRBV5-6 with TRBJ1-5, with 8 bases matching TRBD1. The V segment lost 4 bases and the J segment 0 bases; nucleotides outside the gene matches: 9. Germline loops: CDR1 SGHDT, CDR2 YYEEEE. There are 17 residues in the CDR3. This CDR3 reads CASSTGGINYSNQPQHF. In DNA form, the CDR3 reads TGTGCCAGCAGCACAGGGGGAATAAACTATAGCAATCAGCCCCAGCATTTT.

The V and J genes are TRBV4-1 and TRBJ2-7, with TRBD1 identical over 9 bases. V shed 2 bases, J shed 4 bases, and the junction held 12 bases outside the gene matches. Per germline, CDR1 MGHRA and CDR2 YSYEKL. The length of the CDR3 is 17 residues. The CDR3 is CASSQRTGEGIVYEQYF. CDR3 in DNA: TGCGCCAGCAGCCAACGGACAGGGGAAGGGATCGTGTACGAGCAGTACTTC.

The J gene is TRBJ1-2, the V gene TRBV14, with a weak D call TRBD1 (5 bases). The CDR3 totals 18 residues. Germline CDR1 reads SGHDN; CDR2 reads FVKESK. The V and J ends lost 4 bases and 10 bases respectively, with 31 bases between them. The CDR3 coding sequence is TGTGCCAGCAGCCCTCTAATCTGGGGCGGGCGGGGCTATGTTGACTACACCTTC. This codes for CASSPLIWGGRGYVDYTF.